This T cell receptor (beta chain) was sequenced during a study of control samples from healthy donors and cancer patients. This clone was seen a few times. The repertoire was sequenced with immunoSEQ multiplex PCR; TCRdb's copy has only in-frame clones and lacks some. The repertoire holds tens of thousands of clones, with about 89% as singletons. The CDR3 totals 14 residues. With 5 bases removed from V and 1 base from J, the gap between germline ends came to 11 bases. Germline V gene data show CDR1 as SQVTM and CDR2 as ANQGSEA. Material: PBMCs. The gene calls are TRBV29-1 and TRBJ2-2; D not certain. This clonotype originated in a woman aged 45-60 years with colorectal cancer. For the CDR3, the DNA is TGCAGCGTTTGTCGAAAGGGGAACACCGGGGAGCTGTTTTTT. Translating gives CSVCRKGNTGELFF.